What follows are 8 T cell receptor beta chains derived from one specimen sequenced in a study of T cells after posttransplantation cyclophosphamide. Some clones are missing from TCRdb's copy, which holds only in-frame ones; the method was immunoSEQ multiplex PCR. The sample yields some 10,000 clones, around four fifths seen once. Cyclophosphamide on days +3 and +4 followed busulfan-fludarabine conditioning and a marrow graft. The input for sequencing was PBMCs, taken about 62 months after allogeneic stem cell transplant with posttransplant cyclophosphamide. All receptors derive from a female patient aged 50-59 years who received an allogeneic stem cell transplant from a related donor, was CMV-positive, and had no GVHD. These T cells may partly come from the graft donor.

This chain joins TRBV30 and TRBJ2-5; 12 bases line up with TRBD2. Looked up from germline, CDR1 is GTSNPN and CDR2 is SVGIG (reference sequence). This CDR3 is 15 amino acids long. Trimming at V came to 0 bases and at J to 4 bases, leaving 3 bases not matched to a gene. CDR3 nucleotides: TGTGCCTGGAGTGTTTGGACTAGCGGGATAGAGACCCAGTACTTC. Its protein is CAWSVWTSGIETQYF.

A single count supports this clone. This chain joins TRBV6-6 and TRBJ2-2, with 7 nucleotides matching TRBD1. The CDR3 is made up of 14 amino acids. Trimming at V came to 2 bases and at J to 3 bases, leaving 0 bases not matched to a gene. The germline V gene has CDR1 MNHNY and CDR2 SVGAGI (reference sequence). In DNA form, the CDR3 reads TGTGCCAGCAGTTACACAGGGGACACCGGGGAGCTGTTTTTT. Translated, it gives CASSYTGDTGELFF.

This CDR3 is CASSFSGSRGETQYF. For the CDR3, the DNA is TGCGCCAGCAGCTTTAGCGGGAGTAGAGGGGAGACCCAGTACTTC. The chain has TRBV5-1 and TRBJ2-5; 9 bases are a match to TRBD2. Germline loops: CDR1 SGHRS, CDR2 YFSETQ. The CDR3 sequence is 15 residues long. Trimming at V came to 2 bases and at J to 5 bases, leaving 7 bases not matched to a gene.

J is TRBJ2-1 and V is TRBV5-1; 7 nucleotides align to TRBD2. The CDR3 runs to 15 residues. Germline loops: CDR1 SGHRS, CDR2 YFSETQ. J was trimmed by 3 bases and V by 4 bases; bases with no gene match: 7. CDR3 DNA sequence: TGCGCCAGCAGCCCTCGGGTAGCGGGCTACAATGAGCAGTTCTTC. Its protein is CASSPRVAGYNEQFF.

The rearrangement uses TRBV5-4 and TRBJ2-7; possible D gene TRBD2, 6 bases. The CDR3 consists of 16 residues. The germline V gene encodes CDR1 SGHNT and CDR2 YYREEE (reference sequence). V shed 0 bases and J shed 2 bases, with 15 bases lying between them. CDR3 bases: TGTGCCAGCAGCTTGGCCGGCGGGATGCGTCCCTACGAGCAGTACTTC. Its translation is CASSLAGGMRPYEQYF.

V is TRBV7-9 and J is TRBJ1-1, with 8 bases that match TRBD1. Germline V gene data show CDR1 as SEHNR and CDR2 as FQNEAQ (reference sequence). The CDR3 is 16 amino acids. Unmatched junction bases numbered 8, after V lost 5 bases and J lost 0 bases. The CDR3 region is CASSHRQGPLNTEAFF. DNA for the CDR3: TGTGCCAGCAGCCACAGACAGGGGCCCTTGAACACTGAAGCTTTCTTT.

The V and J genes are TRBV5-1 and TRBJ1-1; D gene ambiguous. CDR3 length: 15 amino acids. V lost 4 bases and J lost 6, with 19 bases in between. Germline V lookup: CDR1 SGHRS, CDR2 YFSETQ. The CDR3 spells CASSPSVGPAPEAFF. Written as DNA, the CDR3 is TGCGCCAGCAGCCCTAGCGTAGGGCCGGCTCCTGAAGCTTTCTTT.

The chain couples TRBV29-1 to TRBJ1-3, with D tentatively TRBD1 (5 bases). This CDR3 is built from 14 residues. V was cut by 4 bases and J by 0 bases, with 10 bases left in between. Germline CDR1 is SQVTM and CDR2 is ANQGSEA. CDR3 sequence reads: CSVAGQISGNTIYF. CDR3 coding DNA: TGCAGCGTTGCCGGACAAATCTCTGGAAACACCATATATTTT. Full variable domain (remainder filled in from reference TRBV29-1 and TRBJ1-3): SAVISQKPSRDICQRGTSLTIQCQVDSQVTMMFWYRQQPGQSLTLIATANQGSEATYESGFVIDKFPISRPNLTFSTLTVSNMSPEDSSIYLCSVAGQISGNTIYFGEGSWLTVV.